This passage covers 4 T cell receptor beta chains from one sample sequenced in a study of T-cell reconstitution after alpha-beta-depleted transplantation in children. General observations from the study: T-cell counts and diversity at one year following transplant were attributed mainly to newly produced T cells.

Their antigens remain unidentified. Construction of the TCRbeta library involved unique molecular identifiers. TCRdb reanalysed the PCR reads using MiXCR and keeps one entry per CDR3 protein. The table has around 300,000 distinct CDR3 sequences, just over 7.5% seen once. The starting material was peripheral blood, obtained 360 days after TCRalphabeta/CD19-depleted stem cell transplant. These receptors all come from a female patient aged 2-10 years who had a stem cell transplant for Fanconi anemia, so the T cells may come from the graft donor.

This clonotype was seen ten or more times. This chain joins TRBV2 and TRBJ2-5; 8 positions agree with TRBD1. The CDR3 consists of 13 residues. V was pared by 10 bases and J by 5 bases, with 9 bases of the junction left unmatched. Germline assignment: CDR1 SNHLY and CDR2 FYNNEI. Written as DNA, the CDR3 is TGTGCCATTCAAGGACAGGGAAGGGAGACCCAGTACTTC. This gives the protein CAIQGQGRETQYF.

This clonotype was found many times. CDR3 bases: TGTGCCACCAGTGCGTATAGCAATCAGCCCCAGCATTTT. It specifies CATSAYSNQPQHF. The chain employs TRBV15 and TRBJ1-5, with D hard to call. V was cut by 6 bases and J by 0 bases, with 6 bases left in between. The CDR3 runs to 13 residues. Looked up from germline, CDR1 is LNHNV and CDR2 is YYDKDF (reference sequence).

This clonotype was found many times. The chain uses TRBV20-1 and TRBJ1-6; 7 positions agree with TRBD1. Unmatched junction bases numbered 11, after V lost 0 bases and J lost 6 bases. Germline values: CDR1 DFQATT, CDR2 SNEGSKA (reference sequence). The CDR3 is 17 residues long. As DNA, the CDR3 is TGCAGTGCTAGAGATCAGGTCCGACAGGGTTCTAATTCACCCCTCCACTTT. Its translation is CSARDQVRQGSNSPLHF.

The chain carries TRBV28 and TRBJ2-7, with D maybe TRBD1 (6 bases). The CDR3 length is 14 residues. Per the germline V gene, CDR1 is MDHEN and CDR2 is SYDVKM. The V and J ends lost 4 bases and 2 bases respectively, with 12 bases between them. The CDR3 DNA sequence: TGTGCCAGCAGTTCCCGTCGGACAGCCTACGAGCAGTACTTC. Its protein product is CASSSRRTAYEQYF. Using reference TRBV28 and TRBJ2-7 for the parts outside the CDR3, the full variable domain is DVKVTQSSRYLVKRTGEKVFLECVQDMDHENMFWYRQDPGLGLRLIYFSYDVKMKEKGDIPEGYSVSREKKERFSLILESASTNQTSMYLCASSSRRTAYEQYFGPGTRLTVT.